Only one count was recorded for the clone carrying this TCR beta chain. Its specificity is not known. This CDR3 has 19 amino acids. J gave up 1 base and V 2 bases, and 13 bases lay outside the gene matches. The data were obtained in a study of T cell responses to AZD1222 COVID-19 vaccine. Pooled in the analysis were second doses at about 4 or about 12 weeks. Profiled with immunoSEQ multiplex PCR; TCRdb holds only in-frame clones, not every one. The sample has under 150,000 clones, about 91% seen once. Whole-study results and caveats: Baseline seropositivity occurred in only 5 or 6 AZD1222 recipients. Breadth and depth of Spike-specific TCRs rose after two AZD1222 doses. Donors were largely white British and mainly female; clonal diversity was possibly underestimated.

This specimen consisted of peripheral blood, obtained 28 days after the second AZD1222 dose. This TCR came from an adult who received the AZD1222 COVID-19 vaccine. The chain couples TRBV5-7 to TRBJ1-5; 9 positions agree with TRBD1. TRBV5-7 is flagged as an ORF with uncertain function. The CDR3 protein is CASSFGDRVEWLSNQPQHF. The CDR3 DNA reads as TGTGCCAGCAGCTTCGGGGACAGGGTGGAATGGTTGAGCAATCAGCCCCAGCATTTT.